Below are 29 T cell receptor beta chains sequenced from a single sample in a study of neoadjuvant nivolumab and ipilimumab in lung cancer. The assay was immunoSEQ multiplex PCR, and TCRdb's table has in-frame clones only and misses some. The sample yields roughly 20,000 clones, approximately 87% seen once. The material was peripheral blood, obtained before neoadjuvant nivolumab, alone or with ipilimumab. The receptors were sampled from an adult with non-small cell lung cancer.

The CDR3 bases are TGTGCCAGCTCTCGGACAGGGGGCTGTTGCGAGCAGTACTTC. Protein sequence: CASSRTGGCCEQYF. The genes are TRBV6-9 and TRBJ2-7; 11 bases align to TRBD1. The length of the CDR3 is 14 residues. After removal of 8 bases from V and 6 bases from J, the junction contained 9 bases not matched to a gene. Germline V CDR1 and CDR2: MNHGY, SVAAGI.

The chain has TRBV13 and TRBJ2-5, with 7 bases aligning to TRBD2. The CDR3 consists of 15 residues. Unmatched junction bases numbered 6, after V lost 5 bases and J lost 0 bases. CDR1 is PRHDT, CDR2 FYEKMQ, per germline (reference sequence). The CDR3 is CASSRARENQETQYF. The CDR3 coding sequence is TGTGCCAGCAGCCGCGCGCGGGAGAACCAAGAGACCCAGTACTTC.

The CDR3 is CASSQEAEQYF. The CDR3 DNA reads as TGCGCCAGCAGCCAAGAGGCGGAGCAGTACTTC. The rearrangement links TRBV4-1 to TRBJ2-7, with no clear D. CDR1 is MGHRA, CDR2 YSYEKL, per germline. The CDR3 sequence is 11 residues long. V gave up 0 bases and J gave up 7 bases, with 4 bases separating them.

CDR3 in DNA: TGTGCCTGGAGTGCCATGACTAGCGGGAGGACCGAGCAGTACTTC. Protein: CAWSAMTSGRTEQYF. The rearrangement joins TRBV30 to TRBJ2-7, with 13 bases that match TRBD2. The CDR3 runs 15 residues. V gave up 1 base and J gave up 6 bases; unmatched junction bases: 6. Per germline, CDR1 GTSNPN and CDR2 SVGIG (reference sequence).

This clone was counted once. The chain recombines TRBV6-1 with TRBJ2-6; D uncertain. The germline CDR1 and CDR2 sequences are MNHNS and SASEGT. The CDR3 covers 19 residues. V was cut by 1 base and J by 0 bases, with 16 bases left in between. The CDR3 loop reads CASSEGQTYIRSGANVLTF. The CDR3 DNA sequence: TGTGCCAGCAGTGAAGGGCAGACCTATATACGCTCTGGGGCCAACGTCCTGACTTTC.

This clone is classed as large (0.1 to 1%). This rearrangement joins TRBV7-9 to TRBJ2-7; TRBD2 is a possible D gene (5 bases). Germline V lookup: CDR1 SEHNR, CDR2 FQNEAQ (reference sequence). The CDR3 has 14 residues. Between the trimmed V and J ends, which lost 4 bases and 4 bases, there was a span of 14 bases. CDR3 protein: CASSSGNNWYEQYF. CDR3 coding DNA: TGTGCCAGCAGCTCCGGGAATAACTGGTACGAGCAGTACTTC.

Written as DNA, the CDR3 is TGTGCCAGCTCACCACTGGCGGGGAATCAGCCCCAGCATTTT. Translation: CASSPLAGNQPQHF. The chain links TRBV18 to TRBJ1-5, with D unclear. The CDR3 consists of 14 residues. Looked up from germline, CDR1 is KGHSH and CDR2 is LQKENI. Trimming took 1 base from V and 4 from J, leaving 8 bases between them.

The chain uses TRBV4-2 and TRBJ1-3, with D possibly TRBD1 on 5 matching bases. Germline CDR1 LGHNA, CDR2 YNFKEQ. Trimming pared 2 bases from V and 1 base from J, leaving 9 bases between. The CDR3 totals 15 residues. The CDR3 DNA reads as TGTGCCAGCAGCCAACAGGGTGGTTCTGGAAACACCATATATTTT. Its translation is CASSQQGGSGNTIYF.

This chain uses TRBV29-1 with TRBJ2-1; 10 bases match TRBD2. CDR3 length: 15 residues. The V and J ends lost 4 bases and 4 bases, in that order; junction bases with no gene match: 7. Per germline, CDR1 SQVTM and CDR2 ANQGSEA. The CDR3 bases are TGCAGCGTTGTTGGGACTAGCGAAAAATACAATGAGCAGTTCTTC. Translated: CSVVGTSEKYNEQFF.

The chain joins TRBV5-1 to TRBJ2-7, with 8 bases matching TRBD2. V was clipped by 4 bases and J by 6 bases; unmatched bases: 12. In germline, CDR1 is SGHRS, CDR2 YFSETQ. The CDR3 totals 15 residues. The CDR3 DNA reads TGCGCCAGCAGCCCAATCAATACGGGAGGGGGCGAGCAGTACTTC. Its translation is CASSPINTGGGEQYF.

The gene calls are TRBV5-1 and TRBJ1-4, with 7 bases identical to TRBD1. Germline-derived CDR1 and CDR2 are SGHRS and YFSETQ. The CDR3 length is 15 residues. The V gene end was trimmed by 0 bases and the J gene end by 3 bases; junction bases not matched to a gene: 2. The CDR3 DNA follows: TGCGCCAGCAGCTTGGAGGGGGCAGCTAATGAAAAACTGTTTTTT. Residues: CASSLEGAANEKLFF.

The rearrangement joins TRBV30 to TRBJ1-1; D gene unclear. The CDR3 extends over 11 amino acids. The ends were cut back, 4 bases at V and 1 base at J, with 4 bases in the middle. CDR1 and CDR2 from the germline V gene are GTSNPN and SVGIG (reference sequence). The CDR3 is CAWKKNTEAFF. The CDR3 nucleotides are TGTGCCTGGAAAAAGAACACTGAAGCTTTCTTT. Combining the CDR3 with reference TRBV30 and TRBJ1-1 gives the whole variable domain SQTIHQWPATLVQPVGSPLSLECTVEGTSNPNLYWYRQAAGRGLQLLFYSVGIGQISSEVPQNLSASRPQDRQFILSSKKLLLSDSGFYLCAWKKNTEAFFGQGTRLTVV.

The chain links TRBV18 to TRBJ1-4, with D hard to call. CDR1 is KGHSH and CDR2 is LQKENI in the germline V gene. CDR3 length equals 17 residues. V lost 2 bases, J lost 1 base, and 14 bases lay in between. Written as DNA, the CDR3 is TGTGCCAGCTCACCAGTCGGTCGGGGAATAACTAATGAAAAACTGTTTTTT. Translated, it gives CASSPVGRGITNEKLFF.

This clone has a single count. The CDR3 DNA reads as TGTGCCAGTACCGTGTCGACGAGAGGGTCCTACAATGAGCAGTTCTTC. It yields the protein CASTVSTRGSYNEQFF. The genes are TRBV19 and TRBJ2-1; tentatively, D is TRBD2 (5 bases). Germline V gene lookup returns CDR1 LNHDA and CDR2 SQIVND (reference sequence). The length of the CDR3 is 16 residues. V lost 7 bases, J lost 1 base, and 17 bases lay in between.

This clone was counted once. This chain links TRBV6-1 with TRBJ2-5; 7 bases agree with TRBD2. The CDR3 is 14 amino acids. Germline V CDR1 and CDR2: MNHNS, SASEGT. Trimming at V came to 6 bases and at J to 1 base, leaving 5 bases not matched to a gene. The CDR3, as DNA: TGTGCCAGCAGCACCGGGACTACCCAAGAGACCCAGTACTTC. Its protein is CASSTGTTQETQYF.

The gene calls are TRBV5-1 and TRBJ2-2, with 9 bases fitting TRBD2. Germline V gene lookup returns CDR1 SGHRS and CDR2 YFSETQ. With 6 bases clipped from V and 5 bases from J, the junction kept 11 bases outside the gene matches. The CDR3 is 16 residues long. This CDR3 reads CASTSGILAGTGELFF. CDR3 in DNA: TGCGCCAGCACCTCGGGGATACTAGCGGGTACCGGGGAGCTGTTTTTT.

This clone was seen a single time. This rearrangement joins TRBV29-1 to TRBJ1-1; D not certain. Germline lookup yields CDR1 SQVTM and CDR2 ANQGSEA. CDR3 length equals 12 residues. The V gene lost 3 bases and the J gene lost 5 bases, with 10 bases spanning the gap. DNA for the CDR3: TGCAGCGTTGACCCTCAGGAGACTGAAGCTTTCTTT. The encoded protein is CSVDPQETEAFF.

The rearrangement joins TRBV6-6 to TRBJ2-5, with a weak D call TRBD1 (6 bases). This CDR3 contains 14 residues. The V end lost 4 bases, the J end lost 0 bases, and 9 bases lay between the germline ends. Germline V lookup: CDR1 MNHNY, CDR2 SVGAGI (reference sequence). The CDR3 region has the DNA TGTGCCAGCAGTTCGTGGACAGACCAAGAGACCCAGTACTTC. Translating it yields CASSSWTDQETQYF.

This clone was picked up one time. The chain's CDR3 is CASSPTSGLTDTQYF. The CDR3 bases are TGTGCCAGCTCACCAACTAGCGGGCTCACAGATACGCAGTATTTT. The chain is built from TRBV18 and TRBJ2-3, with 9 bases matching TRBD2. J lost 2 bases, V lost 2 bases, and 2 bases had no gene match. The CDR3 runs 15 residues. Looked up from germline, CDR1 is KGHSH and CDR2 is LQKENI.

J is TRBJ1-5 and V is TRBV29-1; maybe TRBD1 (5 bases). CDR1 and CDR2 (germline): SQVTM, ANQGSEA. CDR3 size: 11 residues. The ends were cut back, 6 bases at V and 8 bases at J, with 11 bases in the middle. Here the CDR3 reads CSVGTSEPQHF. The DNA for the CDR3 is TGCAGCGTCGGGACCTCCGAGCCCCAGCATTTT.

This chain links TRBV11-2 with TRBJ2-1; 11 bases align to TRBD2. Germline assignment: CDR1 SGHAT and CDR2 FQNNGV. This CDR3 region has 16 residues. Germline trimming cut 4 bases from V and 2 bases from J; bases unmatched to any gene: 4. CDR3 nucleotides: TGTGCCAGCAGCTCCCTAGCGGGAGGAACCTACAATGAGCAGTTCTTC. It translates to CASSSLAGGTYNEQFF.

The V and J genes are TRBV9 and TRBJ2-3; D is unresolved. V lost 2 bases and J lost 3, with 4 bases in between. Germline V CDR1 and CDR2: SGDLS, YYNGEE. The CDR3 is made up of 12 amino acids. For the CDR3, the DNA is TGTGCCAGCAGCGTCAATACAGATACGCAGTATTTT. It translates to CASSVNTDTQYF. Filled out from reference TRBV9 and TRBJ2-3, the complete variable domain reads DSGVTQTPKHLITATGQRVTLRCSPRSGDLSVYWYQQSLDQGLQFLIQYYNGEERAKGNILERFSAQQFPDLHSELNLSSLELGDSALYFCASSVNTDTQYFGPGTRLTVL.

This clone is a singleton in its sample. The V call is TRBV20-1, the J call TRBJ2-7, with D uncertain. This CDR3 is built from 11 residues. The germline gives CDR1 DFQATT, CDR2 SNEGSKA (reference sequence). V lost 3 bases and J 6 bases, leaving 9 bases between the germline ends. The CDR3 DNA follows: TGCAGTGCTAGCCGACGGATCGAGCAGTACTTC. Translated: CSASRRIEQYF.

V gene TRBV7-2 combines with J gene TRBJ2-3, with TRBD1 identical over 9 bases. Germline V CDR1 and CDR2: SGHTA, FQGNSA. The CDR3 runs to 16 residues. The J segment lost 6 bases and the V segment lost 2 bases, leaving 9 bases of the junction unmatched. DNA of the CDR3: TGTGCCAGCAGCTTACGAAGAAGCGGGACAGGGGATACGCAGTATTTT. Protein product: CASSLRRSGTGDTQYF. Full variable domain (remainder filled in from reference TRBV7-2 and TRBJ2-3): GAGVSQSPSNKVTEKGKDVELRCDPISGHTALYWYRQSLGQGLEFLIYFQGNSAPDKSGLPSDRFSAERTGGSVSTLTIQRTQQEDSAVYLCASSLRRSGTGDTQYFGPGTRLTVL.

The rearrangement uses TRBV11-2 and TRBJ2-7, with unresolved D. Germline loops: CDR1 SGHAT, CDR2 FQNNGV. Between the trimmed V and J ends, which lost 0 bases and 3 bases, there was a span of 6 bases. This CDR3 is built from 13 residues. The CDR3 nucleotides read TGTGCCAGCAGCTTAGACTCCCACTACGAGCAGTACTTC. It encodes CASSLDSHYEQYF.

The chain couples TRBV11-2 to TRBJ1-1; perhaps TRBD1 as D (5 bases). V gave up 1 base and J gave up 0 bases, with 12 bases separating them. The CDR3 is 16 residues long. Germline V gives CDR1 SGHAT, CDR2 FQNNGV. The chain's CDR3 is CASSLGQGYLNTEAFF. The CDR3 DNA reads TGTGCCAGCAGCTTAGGCCAGGGATACCTGAACACTGAAGCTTTCTTT.

The chain joins TRBV5-1 to TRBJ2-1; a possible D gene is TRBD2 (6 bases). The CDR3 is made up of 14 amino acids. V was pared by 0 bases and J by 7 bases, with 11 bases between. Germline-derived CDR1 and CDR2 are SGHRS and YFSETQ. The CDR3, as DNA: TGCGCCAGCAGCTTGGAGGCGGGACGTAATGAGCAGTTCTTC. This sequence encodes CASSLEAGRNEQFF. Full variable domain (rest looked up from reference TRBV5-1 and TRBJ2-1): KAGVTQTPRYLIKTRGQQVTLSCSPISGHRSVSWYQQTPGQGLQFLFEYFSETQRNKGNFPGRFSGRQFSNSRSEMNVSTLELGDSALYLCASSLEAGRNEQFFGPGTRLTVL.

J is TRBJ1-4 and V is TRBV5-1, with a weak D call TRBD1 (5 bases). Between the trimmed V and J ends, which lost 5 bases and 0 bases, there was a span of 8 bases. The CDR3 spans 14 residues. From germline, CDR1 is SGHRS and CDR2 YFSETQ. CDR3 amino acids: CASRPQATNEKLFF. The CDR3 DNA reads TGCGCCAGCAGGCCACAGGCAACTAATGAAAAACTGTTTTTT.

The genes are TRBV7-9 and TRBJ2-1; 11 bases line up with TRBD2. CDR3 length: 15 amino acids. The junction had 2 bases not matched to a gene; V was cut back by 5 bases and J by 2 bases. Germline V gives CDR1 SEHNR, CDR2 FQNEAQ (reference sequence). As DNA, the CDR3 is TGTGCCAGCAGCGCACTAGCGGGGGCCTACAATGAGCAGTTCTTC. Translated: CASSALAGAYNEQFF. Complete variable domain (other parts from reference TRBV7-9 and TRBJ2-1): DTGVSQNPRHKITKRGQNVTFRCDPISEHNRLYWYRQTLGQGPEFLTYFQNEAQLEKSRLLSDRFSAERPKGSFSTLEIQRTEQGDSAMYLCASSALAGAYNEQFFGPGTRLTVL.